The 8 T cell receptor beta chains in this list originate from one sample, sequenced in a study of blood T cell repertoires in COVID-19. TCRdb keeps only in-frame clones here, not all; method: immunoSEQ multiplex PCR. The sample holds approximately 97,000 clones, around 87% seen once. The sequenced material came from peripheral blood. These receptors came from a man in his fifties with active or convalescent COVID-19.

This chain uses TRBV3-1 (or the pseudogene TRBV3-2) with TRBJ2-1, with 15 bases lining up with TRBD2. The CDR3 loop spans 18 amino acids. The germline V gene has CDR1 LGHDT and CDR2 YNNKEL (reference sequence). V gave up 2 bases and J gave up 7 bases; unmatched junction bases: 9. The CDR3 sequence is CASSQFIGLAGGSNEQFF. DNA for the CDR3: TGTGCCAGCAGCCAATTCATAGGACTAGCGGGGGGGTCAAATGAGCAGTTCTTC.

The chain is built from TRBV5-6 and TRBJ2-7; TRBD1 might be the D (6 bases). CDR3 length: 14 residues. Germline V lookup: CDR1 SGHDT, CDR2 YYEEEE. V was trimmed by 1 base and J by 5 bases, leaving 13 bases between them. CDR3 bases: TGTGCCAGCAGCTTGCAGCAGGGGCAGGACGAGCAGTACTTC. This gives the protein CASSLQQGQDEQYF.

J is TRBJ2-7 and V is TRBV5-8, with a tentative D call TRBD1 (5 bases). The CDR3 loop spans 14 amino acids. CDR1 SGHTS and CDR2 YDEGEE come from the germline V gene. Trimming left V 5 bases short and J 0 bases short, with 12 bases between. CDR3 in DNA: TGTGCCAGCAGTTTTACCGACAGCTCCTACGAGCAGTACTTC. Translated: CASSFTDSSYEQYF.

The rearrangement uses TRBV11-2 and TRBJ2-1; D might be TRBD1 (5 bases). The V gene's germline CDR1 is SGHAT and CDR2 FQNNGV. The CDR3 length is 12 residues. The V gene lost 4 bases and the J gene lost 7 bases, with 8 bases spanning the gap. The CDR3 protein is CASSSQGNEQFF. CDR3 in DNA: TGTGCCAGCAGCTCTCAGGGTAATGAGCAGTTCTTC.

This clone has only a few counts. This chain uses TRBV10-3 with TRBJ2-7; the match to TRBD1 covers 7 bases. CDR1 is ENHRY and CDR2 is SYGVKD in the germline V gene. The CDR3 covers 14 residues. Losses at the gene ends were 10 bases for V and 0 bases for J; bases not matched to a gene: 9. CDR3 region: CATSDREYSYEQYV. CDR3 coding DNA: TGTGCCACCTCCGACAGGGAGTACTCCTACGAGCAGTACGTC.

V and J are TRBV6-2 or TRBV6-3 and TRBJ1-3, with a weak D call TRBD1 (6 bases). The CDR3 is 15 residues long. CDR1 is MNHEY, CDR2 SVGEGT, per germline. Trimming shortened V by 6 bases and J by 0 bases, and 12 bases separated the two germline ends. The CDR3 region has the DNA TGTGCCAGCAGCCGGGACATCAGCTCTGGAAACACCATATATTTT. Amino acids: CASSRDISSGNTIYF.

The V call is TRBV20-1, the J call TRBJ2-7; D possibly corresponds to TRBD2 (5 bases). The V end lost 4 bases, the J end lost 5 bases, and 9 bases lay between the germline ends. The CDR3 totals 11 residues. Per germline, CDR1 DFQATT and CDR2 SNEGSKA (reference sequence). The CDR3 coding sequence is TGCAGTGCTACAATGCGGGACGAGCAGTACTTC. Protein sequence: CSATMRDEQYF.

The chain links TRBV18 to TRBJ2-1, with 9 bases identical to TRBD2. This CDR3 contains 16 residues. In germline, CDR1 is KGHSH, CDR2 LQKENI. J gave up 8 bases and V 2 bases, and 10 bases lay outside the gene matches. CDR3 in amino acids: CASSPNGAGGAHEQFF. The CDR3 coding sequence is TGTGCCAGCTCACCAAATGGAGCGGGGGGAGCCCATGAGCAGTTCTTC.